A selection of T cell receptor beta chains follows, all from one sample in a study of CD8 T cells in ankylosing spondylitis. TCRdb independently ran MiXCR on the 5' RACE reads; one entry per CDR3 protein. This sample has about 340,000 distinct CDR3 sequences; over 12% occur once, and the top ten carry roughly 1.1%. The sequencing input was blood, either unsorted or a sorted T cell fraction (not recorded which). The source is a male donor with ankylosing spondylitis or in good health (not recorded which). The CDR3 runs from the conserved cysteine through the conserved F or W. The D gene is left open where the match is weak. For some rows the clone size is stated as once, few or many, or as a class when expanded; others skip it.

J gene | D gene | clone size | V gene | CDR3 DNA | CDR3 protein
TRBJ2-5 | NA | many | TRBV12-3/TRBV12-4 | TGTGCCAGCAGTTTACGGGGTGACAGTACCCAAGAGACCCAGTACTTC | CASSLRGDSTQETQYF
TRBJ2-3 | TRBD2 | NA | TRBV20-1 | TGCAGTGCTGGCCCGGTGGGAGGGATGACAGATACGCAGTATTTT | CSAGPVGGMTDTQYF
TRBJ2-7 | TRBD1 | many | TRBV7-7 | TGTGCCAGCAGCTTAGCCGGGACAGGGGACGAGCAGTACTTC | CASSLAGTGDEQYF
TRBJ2-6 | TRBD2 | NA | TRBV4-1 | TGCGCCAGCAGCCAAGTGGGAGGGGTCGGGGCCAACGTCCTGACTTTC | CASSQVGGVGANVLTF
TRBJ2-1 | TRBD2 | many | TRBV3-1 | TGTGCCAGCAGCCCCGGACTAGCGGGAGTATCAAGGAATGAGCAGTTCTTC | CASSPGLAGVSRNEQFF
TRBJ2-7 | TRBD1 | NA | TRBV10-2 | TGCGCCAGCAGTATGGGACAGCCCTCCTACGAGCAGTACTTC | CASSMGQPSYEQYF
TRBJ1-1 | NA | many | TRBV12-3/TRBV12-4 | TGTGCCAGCAGTTTAAGAACGGACACTGAAGCTTTCTTT | CASSLRTDTEAFF
TRBJ2-7 | NA | few | TRBV5-1 | TGCGCCAGCACCCCGACAGATTTTTACTCCTACGAGCAGTACTTC | CASTPTDFYSYEQYF
TRBJ2-7 | TRBD1 | NA | TRBV5-1 | TGCGCCAGCAGCCCGGACAGGGGGGGGCCGGAGTACTTC | CASSPDRGGPEYF
TRBJ2-3 | TRBD2 | NA | TRBV7-8 | TGTGCCAGCAGCCCGGGGGGGGTAGGGGATACGCAGTATTTT | CASSPGGVGDTQYF
TRBJ1-3 | NA | few | TRBV29-1 | TGCAGCGTTGATGGGGACTCTGGAAACACCATATATTTT | CSVDGDSGNTIYF
TRBJ2-7 | NA | few | TRBV2 | TGTGCCAGCAGATCTGACAGGTACGAGCAGTACTTC | CASRSDRYEQYF
TRBJ2-5 | NA | NA | TRBV18 | TGTGCCAGCTCATCGGGATTTCAAGAGACCCAGTACTTC | CASSSGFQETQYF
TRBJ1-1 | NA | few | TRBV4-2 | TGTGCCAGCAGCCAAGCACAGGACTGGGACACTGAAGCTTTCTTT | CASSQAQDWDTEAFF
TRBJ2-7 | NA | few | TRBV5-1 | TGCGCCAGCTTCAGGGAACCCTACGAGCAGTACTTC | CASFREPYEQYF
TRBJ1-5 | NA | many | TRBV12-3/TRBV12-4 | TGTGCCAGCAGTCCGATCACGGGGCCTCCGAAGCCCCAGCATTTT | CASSPITGPPKPQHF
TRBJ1-1 | NA | few | TRBV29-1 | TGCAGCGTTGAAAACTCGGCAATGAACACTGAAGCTTTCTTT | CSVENSAMNTEAFF
TRBJ1-1 | TRBD1 | NA | TRBV4-2 | TGTGCCAGCAGCCAAGCCCCGGGACAGGGGATGGGAATGAACACTGAAGCTTTCTTT | CASSQAPGQGMGMNTEAFF
TRBJ2-5 | TRBD2 | few | TRBV20-1 | TGCAGTGCTACGCCCGCAGAGCGGGGGGCTCAAGAGACCCAGTACTTC | CSATPAERGAQETQYF
TRBJ1-1 | NA | few | TRBV4-1 | TGCGCCAGCAGCCAAGAGCGGGGGACTTCTGAAGCTTTCTTT | CASSQERGTSEAFF
TRBJ2-1 | NA | NA | TRBV4-2 | TGTGCCAGCAGCCAAGAAGATCTGGGGTACAATGAGCAGTTCTTC | CASSQEDLGYNEQFF
TRBJ1-6 | NA | NA | TRBV5-1 | TGCGCCAGCAGCTTGGTGGTCGATGCGGCGGACTATAATTCACCCCTCCACTTT | CASSLVVDAADYNSPLHF
TRBJ2-1 | TRBD2 | many | TRBV12-3/TRBV12-4 | TGTGCCAGCAGTTTGCGGGAGGGGTCAGAGCAGTTCTTC | CASSLREGSEQFF
TRBJ2-1 | TRBD2 | few | TRBV20-1 | TGCAGTGCTCAGGGACTAGCGGCTTACAATGAGCAGTTCTTC | CSAQGLAAYNEQFF
TRBJ2-5 | NA | NA | TRBV12-3/TRBV12-4 | TGTGCCAGCAGTCCCCAAAACGGCGAGACCCAGTACTTC | CASSPQNGETQYF
TRBJ2-1 | TRBD2 | NA | TRBV5-1 | TGCGCCAGCACCCCAGGTGCGGGGGGAGACAATGAGCAGTTCTTC | CASTPGAGGDNEQFF
TRBJ1-1 | NA | few | TRBV3-1 | TGTGCCAGCACCGATAGGGTGGTCAACACTGAAGCTTTCTTT | CASTDRVVNTEAFF
TRBJ1-2 | NA | many | TRBV3-1 | TGTGCCAGCAGCCAAGAGACGGGGAGGAATGGCTACACCTTC | CASSQETGRNGYTF
TRBJ2-3 | NA | NA | TRBV29-1 | TGCAGCGTTGAGGAGGGGGGAGGCACAGATACGCAGTATTTT | CSVEEGGGTDTQYF
TRBJ2-1 | NA | NA | TRBV4-1 | TGCGCCAGCAGCCAACTGGAACTCTTGTTCTTCAATGAGCAGTTCTTC | CASSQLELLFFNEQFF
TRBJ2-1 | NA | NA | TRBV27 | TGTGCCAGCAGTTTCCTTGGTGGGCGGGGGCCCAATGAGCAGTTCTTC | CASSFLGGRGPNEQFF
TRBJ2-7 | NA | NA | TRBV19 | TGTGCCAGTAGAGCTGGGCGGGCAGCTAGCTCCTACGAGCAGTACTTC | CASRAGRAASSYEQYF
TRBJ2-5 | TRBD2 | NA | TRBV29-1 | TGCAGCGTTTCCCGGGGGGTCCCCTTAGAGCTCGGGTTCCAAGAGACCCAGTACTTC | CSVSRGVPLELGFQETQYF
TRBJ2-1 | TRBD2 | few | TRBV7-8 | TGTGCCAGCAGCCAAAGGGAGGGGACCTACAATGAGCAGTTCTTC | CASSQREGTYNEQFF
TRBJ1-5 | NA | few | TRBV5-1 | TGCGCCAGCAGCTTGGAAGGGGATTTGGCGGCCCAGCATTTT | CASSLEGDLAAQHF
TRBJ2-3 | TRBD1 | NA | TRBV2 | TGTGCCAGCAGCGTAAGGACAGGGGGAACAGATACGCAGTATTTT | CASSVRTGGTDTQYF
TRBJ2-7 | NA | many | TRBV12-3/TRBV12-4 | TGTGCCAGCAGTCTCCAGGGTATCTCCTACGAGCAGTACTTC | CASSLQGISYEQYF
TRBJ1-6 | NA | NA | TRBV5-6 | TGTGCCAGCAGCTTGGACGGGAGGGGGAATTCACCCCTCCACTTT | CASSLDGRGNSPLHF
TRBJ1-1 | NA | NA | TRBV7-9 | TGTGCCAGCAGCCCAGACACAAGGCAAGCTTTCTTT | CASSPDTRQAFF
TRBJ1-1 | NA | NA | TRBV4-2 | TGTGCCAGCAGCCAGGACCTCTTCAGGGTTTTCTTT | CASSQDLFRVFF
TRBJ2-7 | NA | few | TRBV5-1 | TGCGCCAGCAGCTTGAGGATAGGCCTCCACGAGCAGTACTTC | CASSLRIGLHEQYF
TRBJ2-1 | NA | NA | TRBV2 | TGTGCCAGCAACTTAAACGGACAGCTCAATGAGCAGTTCTTC | CASNLNGQLNEQFF
TRBJ2-1 | TRBD2 | few | TRBV24-1 | TGTGCCACCCTGGGGGAGGGATACAATGAGCAGTTCTTC | CATLGEGYNEQFF
TRBJ2-1 | TRBD2 | NA | TRBV7-9 | TGTGCCAGCAGCTCTACCGCGGGGGCCTACAATGAGCAGTTCTTC | CASSSTAGAYNEQFF
TRBJ2-1 | TRBD2 | few | TRBV5-1 | TGCGCCAGCAGCTTGGATAGCGGGGGTCCCTCCTACAATGAGCAGTTCTTC | CASSLDSGGPSYNEQFF
TRBJ1-6 | TRBD1 | few | TRBV10-3 | TGTGCCATCAGTGAAGGGACAGGGATCTCACCCCTCCACTTT | CAISEGTGISPLHF
TRBJ2-7 | NA | NA | TRBV7-9 | TGTGCCAGCAGCCGTCCCTCGGACGAGCAGTACTTC | CASSRPSDEQYF
TRBJ2-7 | TRBD2 | few | TRBV5-5 | TGTGCCAGCAGCTTGGGGGGCGGCGGGAGCTACGAGCAGTACTTC | CASSLGGGGSYEQYF
TRBJ2-2 | TRBD1 | once | TRBV7-6 | TGTGCCAGCAGCCTTGTTGGGACAGGGGGCTTCGGGGAGCTGTTTTTT | CASSLVGTGGFGELFF
TRBJ2-7 | TRBD1 | NA | TRBV27 | TGTGCCAGCAGTTTAACTCCGGGACAGGGAACTTACGAGCAGTACTTC | CASSLTPGQGTYEQYF
TRBJ1-4 | NA | few | TRBV14 | TGTGCCAGCAGCCCTGAGGTGTGGGGAGAAAAACTGTTTTTT | CASSPEVWGEKLFF
TRBJ1-3 | TRBD1 | NA | TRBV18 | TGTGCCAGCTCACCGGGACAGGCCCGCTCTGGAAACACCATATATTTT | CASSPGQARSGNTIYF
TRBJ1-2 | TRBD1 | many | TRBV5-1 | TGCGCCAGCAGACTGCGTACAGGGGGCGGCTATGGCTACACCTTC | CASRLRTGGGYGYTF
TRBJ2-2 | NA | NA | TRBV5-6 | TGTGCCAGCAGCCCTGGGAGGGGGAGTATCACCGGGGAGCTGTTTTTT | CASSPGRGSITGELFF
TRBJ2-7 | NA | NA | TRBV5-1 | TGCGCCAGCAGCTTGACTTCCGGGCACGAGCAGTACTTC | CASSLTSGHEQYF
TRBJ2-5 | NA | NA | TRBV19 | TGTGCCAGTAGCCCTACAGGGAGCGAGACCCAGTACTTC | CASSPTGSETQYF
TRBJ2-4 | NA | NA | TRBV4-1 | TGCGCCAGCAGCCAAGGGTCAGCCAAAAACATTCAGTACTTC | CASSQGSAKNIQYF